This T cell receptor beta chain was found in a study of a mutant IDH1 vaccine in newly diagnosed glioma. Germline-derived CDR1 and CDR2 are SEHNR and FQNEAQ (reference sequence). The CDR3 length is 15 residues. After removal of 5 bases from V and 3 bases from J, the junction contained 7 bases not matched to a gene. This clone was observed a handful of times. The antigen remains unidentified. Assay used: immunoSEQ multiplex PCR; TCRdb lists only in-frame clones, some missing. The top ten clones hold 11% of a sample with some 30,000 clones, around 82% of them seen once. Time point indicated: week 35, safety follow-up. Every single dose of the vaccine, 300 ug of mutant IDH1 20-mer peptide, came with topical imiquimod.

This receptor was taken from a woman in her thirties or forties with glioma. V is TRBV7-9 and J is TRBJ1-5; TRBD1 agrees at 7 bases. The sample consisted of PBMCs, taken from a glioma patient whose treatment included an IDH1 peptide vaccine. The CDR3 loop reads CASSISGQLNQPQHF. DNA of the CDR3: TGTGCCAGCAGCATCTCGGGACAGCTCAATCAGCCCCAGCATTTT.